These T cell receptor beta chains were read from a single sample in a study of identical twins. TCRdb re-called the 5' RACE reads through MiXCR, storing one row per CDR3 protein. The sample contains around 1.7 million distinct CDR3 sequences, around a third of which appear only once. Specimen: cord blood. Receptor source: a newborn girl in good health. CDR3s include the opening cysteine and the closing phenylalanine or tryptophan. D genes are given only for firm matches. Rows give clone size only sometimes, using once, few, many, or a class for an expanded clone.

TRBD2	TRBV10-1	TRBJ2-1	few	TGCGCCAGCAGTGGAGTTCGAGGTGAGGCGGGGGGGCCTTGGAATGAGCAGTTCTTC	CASSGVRGEAGGPWNEQFF
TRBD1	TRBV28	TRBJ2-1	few	TGTGCCAGCACCCCACGGGACAGAATGTACAATGAGCAGTTCTTC	CASTPRDRMYNEQFF
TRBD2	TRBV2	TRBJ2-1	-	TGTGCCAGCAGTGTCGGACTAGCGGGAGGACCCCGCTCCTACAATGAGCAGTTCTTC	CASSVGLAGGPRSYNEQFF
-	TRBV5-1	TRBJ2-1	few	TGCGCCAGCAGCTTGGACCTCGCCTTCTCCTACAATGAGCAGTTCTTC	CASSLDLAFSYNEQFF
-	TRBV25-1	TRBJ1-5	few	TGTGCCAGCAGTGACAGCCGGGACTTAGGCAATCAGCCCCAGCATTTT	CASSDSRDLGNQPQHF
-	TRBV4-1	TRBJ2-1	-	TGCGCCAGCAGCCGGTTACCCGGGACCCCCCCTAATGAGCAGTTCTTC	CASSRLPGTPPNEQFF
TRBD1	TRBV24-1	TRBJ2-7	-	TGTGCCACCAGTGATTTCGGGACAGGCTACAATGAGCAGTACTTC	CATSDFGTGYNEQYF
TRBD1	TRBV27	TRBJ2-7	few	TGTGCCATCCATCACCGGGATATGGGGACAGGGAGCTCCTACGAGCAGTACTTC	CAIHHRDMGTGSSYEQYF
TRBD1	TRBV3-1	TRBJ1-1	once	TGTGCCAGCAGCCTTACAGACAGGGATGTCACTGAAGCTTTCTTT	CASSLTDRDVTEAFF
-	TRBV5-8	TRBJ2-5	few	TGTGCCAGCAGCTATGGGTCGTACCAAGAGACCCAGTACTTC	CASSYGSYQETQYF
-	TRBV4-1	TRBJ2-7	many	TGCGCCAGCAGCCTTCCAATCGCACCATACGAGCAGTACTTC	CASSLPIAPYEQYF
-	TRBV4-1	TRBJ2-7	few	TGCGCCAGCAGCCAAGATTGGGGCACGGCCAGGCCCCTATACGAGCAGTACTTC	CASSQDWGTARPLYEQYF
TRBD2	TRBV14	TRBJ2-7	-	TGTGCCAGCAGCCAAGAATGGAGGCTAGCGGGGGGAGCGAATGAGCAGTACTTC	CASSQEWRLAGGANEQYF
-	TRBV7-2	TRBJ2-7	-	TGTGCCACCAGGACAGTGAGCTCCTACGAGCAGTACTTC	CATRTVSSYEQYF
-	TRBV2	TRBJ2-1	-	TGTGCCAGCAGTATGAGCTTAGAGCAGTTCTTC	CASSMSLEQFF
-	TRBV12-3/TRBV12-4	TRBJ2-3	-	TGTGCCAGCAGAGACTCGGGGCGGGCTAGCACAGATACGCAGTATTTT	CASRDSGRASTDTQYF
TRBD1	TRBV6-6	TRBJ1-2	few	TGTGCCGTAAGACAGGGGCTAAACTATGGCTACACCTTC	CAVRQGLNYGYTF
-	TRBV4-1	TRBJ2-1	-	TGCGCCAGCAGCCACTTATGGGCGGGGGCTTACAATGAGCAGTTCTTC	CASSHLWAGAYNEQFF
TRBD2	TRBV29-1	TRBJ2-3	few	TGCAGCGGGGGACTAGCGGGAGGGGCAGATACGCAGTATTTT	CSGGLAGGADTQYF
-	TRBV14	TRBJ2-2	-	TGTGCCAGCAGCCAGGCCATTAACACCGGGGAGCTGTTTTTT	CASSQAINTGELFF
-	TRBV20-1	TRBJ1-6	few	TGCAGTGCTAGAGGGGACAACCTCTCCTATAATTCACCCCTCCACTTT	CSARGDNLSYNSPLHF
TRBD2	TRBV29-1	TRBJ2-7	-	TGCAGCGTTGCTGGGGGGGGTCCCCCCTACGAGCAGTACTTC	CSVAGGGPPYEQYF
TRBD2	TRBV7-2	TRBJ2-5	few	TGTGCCAGCAGCTTAACCGGGACTAGCCTACAAGAGACCCAGTACTTC	CASSLTGTSLQETQYF